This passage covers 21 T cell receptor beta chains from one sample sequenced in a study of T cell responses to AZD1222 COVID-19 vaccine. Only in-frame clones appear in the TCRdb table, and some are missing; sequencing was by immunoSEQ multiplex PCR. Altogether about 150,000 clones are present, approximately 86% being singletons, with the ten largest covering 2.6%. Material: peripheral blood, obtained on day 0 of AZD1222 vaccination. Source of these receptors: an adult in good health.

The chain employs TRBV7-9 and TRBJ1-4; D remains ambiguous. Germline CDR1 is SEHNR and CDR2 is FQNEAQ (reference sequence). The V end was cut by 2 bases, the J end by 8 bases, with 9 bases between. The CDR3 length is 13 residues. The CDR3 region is CASSLRVEEKLFF. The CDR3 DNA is TGTGCCAGCAGCTTAAGGGTAGAGGAAAAACTGTTTTTT.

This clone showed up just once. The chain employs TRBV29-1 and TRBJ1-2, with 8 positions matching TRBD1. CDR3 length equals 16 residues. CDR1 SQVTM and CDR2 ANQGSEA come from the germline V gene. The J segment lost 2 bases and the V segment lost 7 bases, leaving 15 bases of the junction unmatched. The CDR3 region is CSALGGQGISNYGYTF. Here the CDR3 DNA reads TGCAGCGCCTTAGGAGGACAGGGTATTTCGAACTATGGCTACACCTTC. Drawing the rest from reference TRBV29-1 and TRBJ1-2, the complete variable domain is SAVISQKPSRDICQRGTSLTIQCQVDSQVTMMFWYRQQPGQSLTLIATANQGSEATYESGFVIDKFPISRPNLTFSTLTVSNMSPEDSSIYLCSALGGQGISNYGYTFGSGTRLTVV.

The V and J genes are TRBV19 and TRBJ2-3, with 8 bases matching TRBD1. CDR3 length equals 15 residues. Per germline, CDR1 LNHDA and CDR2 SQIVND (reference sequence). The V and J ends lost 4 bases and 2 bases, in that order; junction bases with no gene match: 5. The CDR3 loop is CASSTTGAATDTQYF. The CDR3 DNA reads TGTGCCAGTAGTACGACAGGGGCGGCCACAGATACGCAGTATTTT. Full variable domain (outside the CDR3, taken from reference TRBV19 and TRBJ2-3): DGGITQSPKYLFRKEGQNVTLSCEQNLNHDAMYWYRQDPGQGLRLIYYSQIVNDFQKGDIAEGYSVSREKKESFPLTVTSAQKNPTAFYLCASSTTGAATDTQYFGPGTRLTVL.

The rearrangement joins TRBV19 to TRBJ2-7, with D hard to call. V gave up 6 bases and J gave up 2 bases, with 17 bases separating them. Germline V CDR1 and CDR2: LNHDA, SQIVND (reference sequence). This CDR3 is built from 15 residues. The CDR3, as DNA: TGTGCCAGTAGCACATTCGTCGGGCAAACCTACGAGCAGTACTTC. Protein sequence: CASSTFVGQTYEQYF. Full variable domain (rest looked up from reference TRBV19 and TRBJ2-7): DGGITQSPKYLFRKEGQNVTLSCEQNLNHDAMYWYRQDPGQGLRLIYYSQIVNDFQKGDIAEGYSVSREKKESFPLTVTSAQKNPTAFYLCASSTFVGQTYEQYFGPGTRLTVT.

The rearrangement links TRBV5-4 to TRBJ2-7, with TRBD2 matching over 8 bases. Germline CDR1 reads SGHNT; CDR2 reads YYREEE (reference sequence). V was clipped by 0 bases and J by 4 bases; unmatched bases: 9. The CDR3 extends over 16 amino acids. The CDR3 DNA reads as TGTGCCAGCAGCTTGGGGGCCGGGACTAGTATTTACGAGCAGTACTTC. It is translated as CASSLGAGTSIYEQYF. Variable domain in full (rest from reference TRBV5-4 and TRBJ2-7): ETGVTQSPTHLIKTRGQQVTLRCSSQSGHNTVSWYQQALGQGPQFIFQYYREEENGRGNFPPRFSGLQFPNYSSELNVNALELDDSALYLCASSLGAGTSIYEQYFGPGTRLTVT.

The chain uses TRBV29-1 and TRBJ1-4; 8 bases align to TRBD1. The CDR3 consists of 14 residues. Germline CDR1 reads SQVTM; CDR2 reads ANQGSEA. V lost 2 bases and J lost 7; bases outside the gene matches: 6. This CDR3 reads CSVEPQGAREKLFF. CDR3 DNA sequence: TGCAGCGTTGAACCCCAGGGGGCGCGTGAAAAACTGTTTTTT.

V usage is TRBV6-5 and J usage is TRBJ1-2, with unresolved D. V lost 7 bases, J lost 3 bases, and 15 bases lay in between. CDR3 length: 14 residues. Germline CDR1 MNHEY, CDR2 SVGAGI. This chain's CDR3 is CASTERATYYGYTF. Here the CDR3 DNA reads TGTGCCAGCACCGAACGGGCTACCTACTATGGCTACACCTTC.

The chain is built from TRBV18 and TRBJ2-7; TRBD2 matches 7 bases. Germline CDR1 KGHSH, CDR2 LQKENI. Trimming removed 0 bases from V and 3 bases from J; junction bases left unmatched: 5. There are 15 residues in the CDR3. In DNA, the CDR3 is TGTGCCAGCTCACCACCGGGAGGGTTGAACTACGAGCAGTACTTC. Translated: CASSPPGGLNYEQYF.

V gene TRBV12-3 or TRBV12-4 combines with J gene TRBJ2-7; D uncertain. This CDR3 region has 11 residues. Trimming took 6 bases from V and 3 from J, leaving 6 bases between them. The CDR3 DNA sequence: TGTGCCAGCAGGGCTCACTACGAGCAGTACTTC. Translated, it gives CASRAHYEQYF.

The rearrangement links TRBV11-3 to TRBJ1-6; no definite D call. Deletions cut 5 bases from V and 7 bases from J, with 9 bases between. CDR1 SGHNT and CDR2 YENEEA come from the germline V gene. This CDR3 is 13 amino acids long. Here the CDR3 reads CASSLTGNSPLHF. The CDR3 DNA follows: TGTGCCAGCAGCCTCACGGGGAATTCACCCCTCCACTTT.

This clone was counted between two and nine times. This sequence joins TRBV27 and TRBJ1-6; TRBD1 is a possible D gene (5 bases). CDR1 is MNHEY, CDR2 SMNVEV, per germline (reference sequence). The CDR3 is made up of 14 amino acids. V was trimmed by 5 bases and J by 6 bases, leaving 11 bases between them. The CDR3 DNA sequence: TGTGCCAGCAGTCCCGGGGGGACTAATTCACCCCTCCACTTT. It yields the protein CASSPGGTNSPLHF.

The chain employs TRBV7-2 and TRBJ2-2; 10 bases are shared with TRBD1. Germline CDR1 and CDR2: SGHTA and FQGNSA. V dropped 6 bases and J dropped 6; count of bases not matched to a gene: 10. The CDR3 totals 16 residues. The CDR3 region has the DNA TGTGCCAGCAGAATAAAAGGACAGGGGGGTTCCGGGGAGCTGTTTTTT. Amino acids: CASRIKGQGGSGELFF.

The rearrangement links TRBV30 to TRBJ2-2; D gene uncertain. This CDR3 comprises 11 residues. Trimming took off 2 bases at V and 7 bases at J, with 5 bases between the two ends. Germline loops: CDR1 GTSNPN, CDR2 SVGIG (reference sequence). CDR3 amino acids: CAWSILGELFF. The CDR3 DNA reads TGTGCCTGGAGTATACTCGGGGAGCTGTTTTTT. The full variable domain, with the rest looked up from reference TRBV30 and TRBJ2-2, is SQTIHQWPATLVQPVGSPLSLECTVEGTSNPNLYWYRQAAGRGLQLLFYSVGIGQISSEVPQNLSASRPQDRQFILSSKKLLLSDSGFYLCAWSILGELFFGEGSRLTVL.

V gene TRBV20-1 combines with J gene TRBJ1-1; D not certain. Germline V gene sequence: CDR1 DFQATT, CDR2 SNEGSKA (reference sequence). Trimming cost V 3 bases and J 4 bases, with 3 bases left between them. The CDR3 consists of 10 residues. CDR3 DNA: TGCAGTGCTAGTCTCACTGAAGCTTTCTTT. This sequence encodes CSASLTEAFF.

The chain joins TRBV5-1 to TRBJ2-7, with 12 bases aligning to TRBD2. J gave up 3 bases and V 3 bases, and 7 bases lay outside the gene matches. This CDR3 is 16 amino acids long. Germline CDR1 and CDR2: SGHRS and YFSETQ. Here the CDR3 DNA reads TGCGCCAGCAGCTCTGGACTAGCGGGAAATTTCTACGAGCAGTACTTC. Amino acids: CASSSGLAGNFYEQYF.

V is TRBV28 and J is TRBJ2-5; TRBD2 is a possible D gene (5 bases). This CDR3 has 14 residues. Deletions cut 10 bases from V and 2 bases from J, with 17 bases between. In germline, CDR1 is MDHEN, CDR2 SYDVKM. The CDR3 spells CATRASVRQETQYF. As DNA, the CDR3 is TGTGCCACGAGGGCGTCGGTGCGGCAAGAGACCCAGTACTTC.

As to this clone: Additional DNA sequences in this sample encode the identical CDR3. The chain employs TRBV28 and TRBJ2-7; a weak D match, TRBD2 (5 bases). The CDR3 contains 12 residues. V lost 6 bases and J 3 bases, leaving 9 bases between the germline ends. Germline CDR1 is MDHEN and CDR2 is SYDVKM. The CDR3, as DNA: TGTGCCAGCAGCCGGACTGTCTACGAGCAGTACTTC. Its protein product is CASSRTVYEQYF.

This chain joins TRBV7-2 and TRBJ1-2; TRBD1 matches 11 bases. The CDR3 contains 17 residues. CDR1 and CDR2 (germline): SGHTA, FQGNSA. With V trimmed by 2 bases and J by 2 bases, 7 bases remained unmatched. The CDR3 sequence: CASSLRTGGVGNYGYTF. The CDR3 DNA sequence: TGTGCCAGCAGCTTACGGACAGGGGGCGTCGGAAACTATGGCTACACCTTC.

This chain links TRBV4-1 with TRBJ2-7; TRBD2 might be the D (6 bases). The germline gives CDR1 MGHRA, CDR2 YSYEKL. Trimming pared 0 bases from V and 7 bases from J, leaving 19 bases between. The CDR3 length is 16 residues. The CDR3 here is CASSQDPTSYLWEQYF. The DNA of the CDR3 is TGCGCCAGCAGCCAAGATCCGACTAGTTATCTTTGGGAGCAGTACTTC.

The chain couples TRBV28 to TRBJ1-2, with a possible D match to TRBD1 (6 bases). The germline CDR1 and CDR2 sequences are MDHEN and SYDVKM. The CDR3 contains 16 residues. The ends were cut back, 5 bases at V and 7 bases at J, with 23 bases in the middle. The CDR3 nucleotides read TGTGCCAGCAGTAATTTAAGGGGGGGCACGGCAGGTGGCTACACCTTC. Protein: CASSNLRGGTAGGYTF.

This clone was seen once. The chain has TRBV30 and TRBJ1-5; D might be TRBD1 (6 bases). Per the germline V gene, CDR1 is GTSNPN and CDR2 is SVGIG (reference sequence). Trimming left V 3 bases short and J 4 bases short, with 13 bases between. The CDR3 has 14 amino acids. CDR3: CAWRGRGANQPQHF. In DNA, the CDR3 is TGTGCCTGGAGGGGACGGGGGGCGAATCAGCCCCAGCATTTT. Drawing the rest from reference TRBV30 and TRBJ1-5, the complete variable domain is SQTIHQWPATLVQPVGSPLSLECTVEGTSNPNLYWYRQAAGRGLQLLFYSVGIGQISSEVPQNLSASRPQDRQFILSSKKLLLSDSGFYLCAWRGRGANQPQHFGDGTRLSIL.